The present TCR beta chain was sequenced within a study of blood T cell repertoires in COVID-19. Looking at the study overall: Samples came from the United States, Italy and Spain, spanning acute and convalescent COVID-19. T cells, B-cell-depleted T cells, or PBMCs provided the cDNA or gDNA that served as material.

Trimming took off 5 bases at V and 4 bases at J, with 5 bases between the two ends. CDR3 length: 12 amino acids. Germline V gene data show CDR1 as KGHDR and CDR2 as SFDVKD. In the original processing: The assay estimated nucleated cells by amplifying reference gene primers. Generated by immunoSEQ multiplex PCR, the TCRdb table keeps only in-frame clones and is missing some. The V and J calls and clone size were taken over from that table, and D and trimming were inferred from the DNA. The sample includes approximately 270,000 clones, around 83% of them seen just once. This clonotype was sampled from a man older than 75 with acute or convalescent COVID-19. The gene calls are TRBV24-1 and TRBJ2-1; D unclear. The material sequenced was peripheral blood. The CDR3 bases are TGTGCCACCAGTGCGCGGTACAATGAGCAGTTCTTC. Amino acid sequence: CATSARYNEQFF.